The next 11 T cell receptor beta chains were all read from a single sample in a study of identical twins (dated by TCRdb to about 2016). The library relied on 5' RACE. The listed sequencing device is Illumina HiSeq 2000. The public reads were quality trimmed at Q25 with fastp and then assembled into clones with MiXCR by TCRdb, keeping productive beta chains. Rows matching on CDR3 protein sequence are summarized as one entry with the most common DNA and genes. Across this sample there are some 440,000 distinct CDR3 sequences, with 24% seen only once. The ten largest make up about 2.7% of the sample. These records were also assigned to another study, of T cells expressing NK-cell markers.

Sequencing used CD4+ T cells sorted from blood. These receptors were taken from a woman younger than 30 in good health.

This clonotype was seen a handful of times. The chain links TRBV15 to TRBJ2-2; a weak D match, TRBD2 (6 bases). Germline CDR1 is LNHNV and CDR2 is YYDKDF (reference sequence). The CDR3 spans 15 residues. The germline V and J ends were trimmed by 0 bases and 6 bases, with 11 bases remaining between them. The CDR3 bases are TGTGCCACCAGCAGAGATAGGGACTGGGCCGGGGAGCTGTTTTTT. Translating it yields CATSRDRDWAGELFF.

This clonotype has just a few counts. The chain couples TRBV5-5 to TRBJ1-5, with D uncertain. V dropped 1 base and J dropped 3 bases, with 11 bases sitting between them. This CDR3 is built from 15 residues. Germline lookup yields CDR1 SGHKS and CDR2 YYEKEE (reference sequence). In DNA form, the CDR3 reads TGTGCCAGCAGCTTGACAGTGGGCTACAATCAGCCCCAGCATTTT. Its translation is CASSLTVGYNQPQHF.

This clonotype was found a few times. V and J are TRBV6-5 and TRBJ2-7; D unclear. V was cut by 4 bases and J by 3 bases, with 13 bases left in between. This CDR3 is built from 14 residues. Germline V CDR1 and CDR2: MNHEY, SVGAGI. This chain's CDR3 is CASSWTDTFYEQYF. CDR3 DNA: TGTGCCAGCAGTTGGACCGACACATTCTACGAGCAGTACTTC.

This chain links TRBV7-3 with TRBJ2-1, with 13 nucleotides matching TRBD2. In germline, CDR1 is SGHTA, CDR2 FQGTGA. CDR3 length: 16 amino acids. V shed 5 bases, J shed 6 bases, and the junction held 7 bases outside the gene matches. Written as DNA, the CDR3 is TGTGCCAGCAGCCCCCAACTAGCGGGGGGGTCCAATGAGCAGTTCTTC. Amino acids: CASSPQLAGGSNEQFF. The variable domain in full, completed from reference TRBV7-3 and TRBJ2-1, reads GAGVSQTPSNKVTEKGKYVELRCDPISGHTALYWYRQSLGQGPEFLIYFQGTGAADDSGLPNDRFFAVRPEGSVSTLKIQRTERGDSAVYLCASSPQLAGGSNEQFFGPGTRLTVL.

The chain uses TRBV10-1 and TRBJ2-1; 9 nucleotides agree with TRBD1. With 2 bases clipped from V and 3 bases from J, the junction kept 5 bases outside the gene matches. This CDR3 is built from 16 residues. Per germline, CDR1 WNHNN and CDR2 SYGVQD (reference sequence). The CDR3 sequence is CASSETRTGVYNEQFF. The DNA for the CDR3 is TGCGCCAGCAGTGAGACAAGGACAGGGGTCTACAATGAGCAGTTCTTC.

This clonotype has only a few counts. The chain uses TRBV20-1 and TRBJ2-3; 9 positions agree with TRBD2. Per the germline V gene, CDR1 is DFQATT and CDR2 is SNEGSKA (reference sequence). Unmatched junction bases numbered 9, after V lost 6 bases and J lost 2 bases. This CDR3 region has 15 residues. CDR3 sequence reads: CSAAGLAGYTDTQYF. CDR3 nucleotide sequence: TGCAGTGCCGCGGGCCTAGCGGGGTACACAGATACGCAGTATTTT.

This clonotype turned up a few times. This chain links TRBV10-3 with TRBJ1-1, with no clear D. The CDR3 loop spans 13 amino acids. CDR1 is ENHRY, CDR2 SYGVKD, per germline. V dropped 3 bases and J dropped 1 base, with 6 bases sitting between them. The CDR3 is CAISDLGNTEAFF. CDR3 coding DNA: TGTGCCATCAGTGACCTGGGGAACACTGAAGCTTTCTTT.

This clonotype was counted at least ten times. The rearrangement links TRBV12-3 or TRBV12-4 to TRBJ2-1; 8 nucleotides align to TRBD2. Trimming removed 1 base from V and 2 bases from J; junction bases left unmatched: 4. The CDR3 totals 16 residues. In nucleotides, the CDR3 is TGTGCCAGCAGTTTAGTAGCGGGAATCACCTACAATGAGCAGTTCTTC. It codes for CASSLVAGITYNEQFF.

The V call is TRBV12-3 or TRBV12-4, the J call TRBJ2-6, with D possibly matching TRBD1 (5 bases). The V gene lost 2 bases and the J gene lost 0 bases, with 14 bases spanning the gap. There are 18 residues in the CDR3. CDR3 nucleotide sequence: TGTGCCAGCAGTTTAATCTCAGGGTACCTCTCTGGGGCCAACGTCCTGACTTTC. Translated: CASSLISGYLSGANVLTF.

This rearrangement joins TRBV2 to TRBJ2-2, with a weak D call TRBD2 (5 bases). Between the trimmed V and J ends, which lost 6 bases and 6 bases, there was a span of 11 bases. The CDR3 consists of 13 residues. Germline assignment: CDR1 SNHLY and CDR2 FYNNEI. The CDR3 nucleotides read TGTGCCAGCAGGCTACCGAGGGCCGGGGAGCTGTTTTTT. Encoded protein: CASRLPRAGELFF.

There are a few counts of this clonotype. The chain employs TRBV10-3 and TRBJ2-7; TRBD1 might be the D (5 bases). V dropped 10 bases and J dropped 9 bases, with 31 bases sitting between them. The V gene's germline CDR1 is ENHRY and CDR2 SYGVKD. The CDR3 runs to 16 residues. The CDR3 here is CATAKKIQVHFIWQYF. The CDR3 DNA reads as TGTGCCACCGCTAAAAAGATACAGGTTCACTTCATTTGGCAGTACTTC.